This T cell receptor beta chain was observed in a study of CD8 T cells in ankylosing spondylitis. The germline V gene encodes CDR1 KGHDR and CDR2 SFDVKD. The junction had 2 bases not matched to a gene; V was cut back by 3 bases and J by 4 bases. CDR3 length equals 14 residues. This clonotype appeared many times. The authors made TCR beta libraries by quantitative 5'-RACE with molecular barcodes. TCRdb reprocessed the 5' RACE reads via MiXCR and lists one record per CDR3 protein. The sample carries 150,000 to 200,000 distinct CDR3 sequences, around 10% recorded once. The sample was blood, either unsorted or a sorted T cell fraction (not recorded which). This chain connects TRBV24-1 to TRBJ2-1, with 7 bases that match TRBD1. The sequence was collected from a male donor with ankylosing spondylitis or in good health (not recorded which). CDR3 in DNA: TGTGCCACCAGTGATCCGGGACAGTACAATGAGCAGTTCTTC. Translation gives CATSDPGQYNEQFF.